This record covers a single TCR beta chain. With V trimmed by 0 bases and J by 5 bases, 7 bases remained unmatched. Per the germline V gene, CDR1 is SGDLS and CDR2 is YYNGEE. CDR3 size: 16 residues. The sample comes from a study of response to subunit inactivated influenza vaccine. Each CDR3 protein gets one entry after TCRdb re-called the RT-PCR reads with MiXCR. The sample has 700,000 to 900,000 distinct CDR3 sequences, about 20% seen once; the top ten hold 10% to 13%. This chain connects TRBV9 to TRBJ2-1, with 8 positions matching TRBD2. The input for sequencing was PBMCs from blood, taken 5 days after vaccination. The clonotype comes from a man in his fifties or sixties who received an inactivated influenza vaccine. The CDR3, as DNA: TGTGCCAGCAGCGTAGGTGTACTAGCGGTTAACAATGAGCAGTTCTTC. It codes for CASSVGVLAVNNEQFF.